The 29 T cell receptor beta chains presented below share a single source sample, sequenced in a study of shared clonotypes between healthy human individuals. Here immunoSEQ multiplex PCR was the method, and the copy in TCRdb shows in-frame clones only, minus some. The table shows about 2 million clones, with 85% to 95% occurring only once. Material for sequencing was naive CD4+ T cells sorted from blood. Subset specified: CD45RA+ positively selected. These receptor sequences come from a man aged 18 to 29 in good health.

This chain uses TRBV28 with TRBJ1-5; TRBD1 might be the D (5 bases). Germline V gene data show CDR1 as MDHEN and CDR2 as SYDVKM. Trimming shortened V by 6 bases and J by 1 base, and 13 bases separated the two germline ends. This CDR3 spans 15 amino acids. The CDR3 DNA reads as TGTGCCAGCAGAACGGACAAAGCCAGCAATCAGCCCCAGCATTTT. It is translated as CASRTDKASNQPQHF.

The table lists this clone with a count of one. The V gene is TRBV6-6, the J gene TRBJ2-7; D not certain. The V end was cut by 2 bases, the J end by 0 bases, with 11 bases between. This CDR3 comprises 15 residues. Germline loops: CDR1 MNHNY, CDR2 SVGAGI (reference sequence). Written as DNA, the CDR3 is TGTGCCAGCAGTTACCGTACACAAACCTCCTACGAGCAGTACTTC. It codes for CASSYRTQTSYEQYF.

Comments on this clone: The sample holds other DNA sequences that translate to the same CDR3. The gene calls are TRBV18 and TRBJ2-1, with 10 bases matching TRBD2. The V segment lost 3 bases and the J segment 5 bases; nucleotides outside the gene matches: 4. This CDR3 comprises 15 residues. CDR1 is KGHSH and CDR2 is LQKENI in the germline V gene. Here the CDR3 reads CASSPRLAGDNEQFF. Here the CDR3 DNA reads TGTGCCAGCTCACCCCGGCTAGCGGGAGACAATGAGCAGTTCTTC.

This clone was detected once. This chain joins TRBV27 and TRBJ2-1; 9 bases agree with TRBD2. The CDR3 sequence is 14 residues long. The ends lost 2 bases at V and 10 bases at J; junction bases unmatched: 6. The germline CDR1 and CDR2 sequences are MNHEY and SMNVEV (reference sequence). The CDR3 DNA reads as TGTGCCAGCAGTTTAAGACTAGCGGCAGACGAGCAGTTCTTC. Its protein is CASSLRLAADEQFF.

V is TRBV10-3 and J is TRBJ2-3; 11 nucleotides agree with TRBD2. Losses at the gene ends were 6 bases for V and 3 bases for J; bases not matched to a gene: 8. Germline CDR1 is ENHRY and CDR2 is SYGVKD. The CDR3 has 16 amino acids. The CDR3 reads CAISNTSGRLTDTQYF. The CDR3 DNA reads TGTGCCATCAGCAATACTAGCGGGAGATTGACAGATACGCAGTATTTT.

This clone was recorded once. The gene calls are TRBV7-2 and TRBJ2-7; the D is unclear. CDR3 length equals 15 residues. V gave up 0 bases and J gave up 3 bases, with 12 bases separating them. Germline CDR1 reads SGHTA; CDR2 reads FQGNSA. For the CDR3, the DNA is TGTGCCAGCAGCTTAGCCGGCTGGTGGGACTACGAGCAGTACTTC. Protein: CASSLAGWWDYEQYF.

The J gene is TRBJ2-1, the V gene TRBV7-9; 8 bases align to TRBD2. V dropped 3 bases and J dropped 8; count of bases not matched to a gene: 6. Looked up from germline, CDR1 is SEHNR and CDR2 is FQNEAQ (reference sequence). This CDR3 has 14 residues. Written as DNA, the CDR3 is TGTGCCAGCAGCTTGGCGGGGGGCTGGGATGAGCAGTTCTTC. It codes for CASSLAGGWDEQFF.

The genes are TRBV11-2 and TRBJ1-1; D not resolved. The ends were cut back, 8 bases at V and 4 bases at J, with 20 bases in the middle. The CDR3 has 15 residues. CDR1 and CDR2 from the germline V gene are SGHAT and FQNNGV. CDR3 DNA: TGTGCCAGCGGCTCCGGGAACCTCTATCTCACTGAAGCTTTCTTT. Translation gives CASGSGNLYLTEAFF.

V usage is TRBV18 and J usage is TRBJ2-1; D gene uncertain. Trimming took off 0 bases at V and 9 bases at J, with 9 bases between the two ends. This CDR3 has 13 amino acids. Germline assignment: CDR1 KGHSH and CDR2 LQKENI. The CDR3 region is CASSPPVDGEQFF. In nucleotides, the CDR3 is TGTGCCAGCTCACCACCGGTGGATGGTGAGCAGTTCTTC.

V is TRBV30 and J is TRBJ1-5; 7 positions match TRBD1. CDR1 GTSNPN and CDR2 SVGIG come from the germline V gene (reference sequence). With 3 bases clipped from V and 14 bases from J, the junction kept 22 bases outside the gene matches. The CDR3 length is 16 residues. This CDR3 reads CAWSKQGSIGLAPEHF. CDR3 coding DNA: TGTGCCTGGAGCAAACAGGGGTCAATCGGATTAGCCCCAGAGCATTTT.

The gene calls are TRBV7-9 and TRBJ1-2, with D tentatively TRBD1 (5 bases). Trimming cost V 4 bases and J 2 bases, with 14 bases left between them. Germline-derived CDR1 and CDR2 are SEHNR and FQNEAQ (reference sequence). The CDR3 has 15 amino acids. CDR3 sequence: CASSWGEGRNYGYTF. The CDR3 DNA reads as TGTGCCAGCAGCTGGGGAGAGGGACGAAACTATGGCTACACCTTC.

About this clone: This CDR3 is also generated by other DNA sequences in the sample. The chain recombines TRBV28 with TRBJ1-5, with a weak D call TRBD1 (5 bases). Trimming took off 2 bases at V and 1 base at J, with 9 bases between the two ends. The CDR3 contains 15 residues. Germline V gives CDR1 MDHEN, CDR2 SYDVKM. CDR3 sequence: CASSLRGPSNQPQHF. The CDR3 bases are TGTGCCAGCAGTTTAAGGGGCCCGAGCAATCAGCCCCAGCATTTT.

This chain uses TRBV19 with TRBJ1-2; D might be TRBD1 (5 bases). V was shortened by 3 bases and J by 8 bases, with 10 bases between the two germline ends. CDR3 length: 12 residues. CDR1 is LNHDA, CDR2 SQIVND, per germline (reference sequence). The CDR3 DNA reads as TGTGCCAGTAGTATTTTTGGGGACGGCTACACCTTC. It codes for CASSIFGDGYTF. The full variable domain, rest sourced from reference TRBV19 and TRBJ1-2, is DGGITQSPKYLFRKEGQNVTLSCEQNLNHDAMYWYRQDPGQGLRLIYYSQIVNDFQKGDIAEGYSVSREKKESFPLTVTSAQKNPTAFYLCASSIFGDGYTFGSGTRLTVV.

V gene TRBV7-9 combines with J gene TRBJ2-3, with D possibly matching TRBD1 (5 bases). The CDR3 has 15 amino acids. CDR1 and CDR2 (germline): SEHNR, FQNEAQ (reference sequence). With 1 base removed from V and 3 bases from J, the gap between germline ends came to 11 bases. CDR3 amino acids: CASSLDGRATDTQYF. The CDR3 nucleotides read TGTGCCAGCAGCTTAGACGGCAGGGCGACAGATACGCAGTATTTT.

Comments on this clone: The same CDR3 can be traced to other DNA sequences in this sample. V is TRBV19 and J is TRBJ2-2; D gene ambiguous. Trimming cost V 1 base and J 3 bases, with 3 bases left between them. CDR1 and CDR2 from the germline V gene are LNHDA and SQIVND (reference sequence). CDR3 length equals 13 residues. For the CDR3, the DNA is TGTGCCAGTAGTATAGTATACACCGGGGAGCTGTTTTTT. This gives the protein CASSIVYTGELFF.

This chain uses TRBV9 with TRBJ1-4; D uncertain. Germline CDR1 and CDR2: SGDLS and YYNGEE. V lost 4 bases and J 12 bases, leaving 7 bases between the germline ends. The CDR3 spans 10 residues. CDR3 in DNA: TGTGCCAGCAGCTCAGTTCAACTGTTTTTT. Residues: CASSSVQLFF. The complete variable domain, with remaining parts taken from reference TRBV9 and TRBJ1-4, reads DSGVTQTPKHLITATGQRVTLRCSPRSGDLSVYWYQQSLDQGLQFLIQYYNGEERAKGNILERFSAQQFPDLHSELNLSSLELGDSALYFCASSSVQLFFGSGTQLSVL.

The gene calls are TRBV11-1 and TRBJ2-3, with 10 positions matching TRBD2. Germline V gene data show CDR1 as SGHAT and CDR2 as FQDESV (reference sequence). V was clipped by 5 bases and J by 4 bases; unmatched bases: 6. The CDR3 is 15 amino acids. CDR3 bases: TGTGCCAGCAGCCTTAGCGGGGGGTCGCCAGATACGCAGTATTTT. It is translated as CASSLSGGSPDTQYF.

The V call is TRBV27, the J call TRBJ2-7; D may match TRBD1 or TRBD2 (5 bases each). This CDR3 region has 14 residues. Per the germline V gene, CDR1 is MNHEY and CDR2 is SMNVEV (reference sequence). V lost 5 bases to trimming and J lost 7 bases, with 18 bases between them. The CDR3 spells CASSIPGRKEEQYF. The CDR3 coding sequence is TGTGCCAGCAGTATACCGGGGCGGAAAGAAGAGCAGTACTTC.

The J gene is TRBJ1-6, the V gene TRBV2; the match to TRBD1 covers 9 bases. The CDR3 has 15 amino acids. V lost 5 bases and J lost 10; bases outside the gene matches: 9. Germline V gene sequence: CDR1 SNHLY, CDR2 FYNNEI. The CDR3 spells CASSHRDRVLSPLHF. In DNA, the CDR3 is TGTGCCAGCAGTCACCGGGACAGGGTATTGTCACCCCTCCACTTT.

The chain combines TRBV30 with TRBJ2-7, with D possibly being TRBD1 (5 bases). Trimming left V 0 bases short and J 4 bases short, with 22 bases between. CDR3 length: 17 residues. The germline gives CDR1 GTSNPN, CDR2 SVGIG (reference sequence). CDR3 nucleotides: TGTGCCTGGAGTGTACATTCCGACAGCCGTCCCTTTTACGAGCAGTACTTC. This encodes CAWSVHSDSRPFYEQYF.

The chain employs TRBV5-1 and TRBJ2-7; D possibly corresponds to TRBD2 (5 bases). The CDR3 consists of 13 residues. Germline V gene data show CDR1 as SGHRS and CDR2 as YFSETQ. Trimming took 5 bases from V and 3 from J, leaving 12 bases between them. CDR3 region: CASRTSEDYEQYF. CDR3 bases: TGCGCCAGCAGAACCTCGGAGGACTACGAGCAGTACTTC.

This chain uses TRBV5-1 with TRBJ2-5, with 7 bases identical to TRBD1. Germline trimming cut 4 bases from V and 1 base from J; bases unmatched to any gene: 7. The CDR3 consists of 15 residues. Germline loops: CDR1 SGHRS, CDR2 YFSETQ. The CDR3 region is CASSRQRDSQETQYF. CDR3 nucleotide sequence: TGCGCCAGCAGCAGGCAACGGGACAGCCAAGAGACCCAGTACTTC.

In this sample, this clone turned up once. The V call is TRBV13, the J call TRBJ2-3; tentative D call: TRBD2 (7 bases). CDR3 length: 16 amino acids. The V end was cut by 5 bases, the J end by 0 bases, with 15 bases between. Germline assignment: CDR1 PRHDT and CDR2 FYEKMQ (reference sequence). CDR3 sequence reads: CASSPTRGASTDTQYF. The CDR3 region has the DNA TGTGCCAGCAGCCCCACCCGGGGGGCTAGCACAGATACGCAGTATTTT.

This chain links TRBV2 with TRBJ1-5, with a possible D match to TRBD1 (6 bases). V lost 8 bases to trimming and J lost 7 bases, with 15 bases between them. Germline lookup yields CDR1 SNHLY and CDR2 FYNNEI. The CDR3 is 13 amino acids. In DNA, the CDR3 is TGTGCCAGCGGTAAACAGGGAGGACAGCCCCAGCATTTT. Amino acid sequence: CASGKQGGQPQHF.

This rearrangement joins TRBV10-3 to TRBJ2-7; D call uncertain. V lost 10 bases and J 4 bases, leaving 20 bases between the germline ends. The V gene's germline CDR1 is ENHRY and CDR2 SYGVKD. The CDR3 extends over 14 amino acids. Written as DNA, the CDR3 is TGTGCCACCGCTCAGGCGACGGAGCCTTACGAGCAGTACTTC. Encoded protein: CATAQATEPYEQYF.

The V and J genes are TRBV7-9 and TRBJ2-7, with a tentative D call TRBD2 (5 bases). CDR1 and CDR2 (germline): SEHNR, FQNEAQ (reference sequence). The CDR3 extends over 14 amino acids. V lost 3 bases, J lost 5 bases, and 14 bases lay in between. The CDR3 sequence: CASSLGDSLHEQYF. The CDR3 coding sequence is TGTGCCAGCAGCTTGGGAGATTCCCTCCACGAGCAGTACTTC.

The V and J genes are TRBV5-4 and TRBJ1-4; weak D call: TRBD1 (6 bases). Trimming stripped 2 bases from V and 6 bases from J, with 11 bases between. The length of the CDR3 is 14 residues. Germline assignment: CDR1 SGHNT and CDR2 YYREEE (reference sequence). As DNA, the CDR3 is TGTGCCAGCAGCTTACAGGGAAGGGATGAAAAACTGTTTTTT. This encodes CASSLQGRDEKLFF.

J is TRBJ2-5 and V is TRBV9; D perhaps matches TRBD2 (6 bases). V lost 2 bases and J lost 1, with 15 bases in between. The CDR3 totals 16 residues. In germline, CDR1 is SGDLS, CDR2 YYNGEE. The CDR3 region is CASSVGGKVSQETQYF. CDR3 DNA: TGTGCCAGCAGCGTTGGAGGGAAGGTGTCCCAAGAGACCCAGTACTTC.

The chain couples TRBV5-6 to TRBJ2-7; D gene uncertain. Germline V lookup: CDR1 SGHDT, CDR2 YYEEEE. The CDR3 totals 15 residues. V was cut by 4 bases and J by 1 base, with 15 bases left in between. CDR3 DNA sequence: TGTGCCAGCAGCCCTTGGGGATACAGTTCCTACGAGCAGTACTTC. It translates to CASSPWGYSSYEQYF. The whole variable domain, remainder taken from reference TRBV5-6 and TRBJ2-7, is DAGVTQSPTHLIKTRGQQVTLRCSPKSGHDTVSWYQQALGQGPQFIFQYYEEEERQRGNFPDRFSGHQFPNYSSELNVNALLLGDSALYLCASSPWGYSSYEQYFGPGTRLTVT.